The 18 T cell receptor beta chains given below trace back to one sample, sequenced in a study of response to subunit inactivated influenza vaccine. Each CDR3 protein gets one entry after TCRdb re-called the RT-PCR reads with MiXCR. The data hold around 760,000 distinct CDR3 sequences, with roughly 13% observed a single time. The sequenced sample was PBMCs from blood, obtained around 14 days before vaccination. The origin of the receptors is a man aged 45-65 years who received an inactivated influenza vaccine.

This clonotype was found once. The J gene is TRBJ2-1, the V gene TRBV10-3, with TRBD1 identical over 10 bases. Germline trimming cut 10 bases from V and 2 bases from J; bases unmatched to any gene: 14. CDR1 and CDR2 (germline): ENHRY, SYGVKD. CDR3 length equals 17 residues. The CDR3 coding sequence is TGTGCCACCCTCCCCCGACAGGGACAGGGGACCTACAATGAGCAGTTCTTC. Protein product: CATLPRQGQGTYNEQFF.

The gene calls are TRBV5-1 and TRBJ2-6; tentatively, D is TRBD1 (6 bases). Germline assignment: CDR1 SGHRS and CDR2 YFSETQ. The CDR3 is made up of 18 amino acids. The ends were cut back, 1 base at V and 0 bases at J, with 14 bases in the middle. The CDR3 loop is CASSLPGVPTSGANVLTF. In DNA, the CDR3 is TGCGCCAGCAGCTTGCCAGGGGTGCCCACCTCTGGGGCCAACGTCCTGACTTTC. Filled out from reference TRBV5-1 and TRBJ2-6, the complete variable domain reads KAGVTQTPRYLIKTRGQQVTLSCSPISGHRSVSWYQQTPGQGLQFLFEYFSETQRNKGNFPGRFSGRQFSNSRSEMNVSTLELGDSALYLCASSLPGVPTSGANVLTFGAGSRLTVL.

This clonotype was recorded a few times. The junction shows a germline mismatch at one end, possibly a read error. CDR3 in amino acids: CCARDRAGSSYNEQFF. CDR3 nucleotides: TGCTGTGCTAGAGATCGGGCGGGCAGCTCCTACAATGAGCAGTTCTTC. The V and J genes are TRBV20-1 and TRBJ2-1; perhaps TRBD2 as D (5 bases). In germline, CDR1 is DFQATT, CDR2 SNEGSKA (reference sequence). The CDR3 loop spans 16 amino acids.

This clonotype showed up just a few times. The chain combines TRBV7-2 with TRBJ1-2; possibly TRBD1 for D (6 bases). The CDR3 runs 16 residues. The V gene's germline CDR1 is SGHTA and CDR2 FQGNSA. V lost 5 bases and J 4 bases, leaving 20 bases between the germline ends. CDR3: CASSKGWGAHTYGYTF. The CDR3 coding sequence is TGTGCCAGCAGCAAAGGATGGGGGGCCCACACCTATGGCTACACCTTC.

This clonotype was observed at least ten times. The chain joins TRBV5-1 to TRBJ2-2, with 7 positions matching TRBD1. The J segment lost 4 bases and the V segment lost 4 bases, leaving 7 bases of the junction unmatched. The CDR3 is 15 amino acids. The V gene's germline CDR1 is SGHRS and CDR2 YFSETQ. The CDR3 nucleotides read TGCGCCAGCAGCGGGAGACAGGGATCCACCGGGGAGCTGTTTTTT. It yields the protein CASSGRQGSTGELFF.

The CDR3 loop is CASSLPRGGSPQETQYF. The CDR3 nucleotides read TGTGCCAGCAGCCTCCCCAGGGGCGGGAGTCCACAAGAGACCCAGTACTTC. The rearrangement uses TRBV7-9 and TRBJ2-5; TRBD2 is a possible D gene (7 bases). Trimming removed 5 bases at V and 2 bases at J, with 21 bases between. The CDR3 extends over 17 amino acids. Germline CDR1 is SEHNR and CDR2 is FQNEAQ (reference sequence).

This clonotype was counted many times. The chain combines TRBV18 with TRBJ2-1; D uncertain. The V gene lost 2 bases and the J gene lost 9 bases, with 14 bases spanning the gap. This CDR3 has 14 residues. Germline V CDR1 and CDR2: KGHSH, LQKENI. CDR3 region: CASSPKARVGEQFF. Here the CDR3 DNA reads TGTGCCAGCTCACCAAAGGCAAGAGTCGGTGAGCAGTTCTTC.

The CDR3 DNA reads as TGTGCCAGCAGCTTCGAGGGGCTTGGCTATCAGCCCCAGCATTTT. Translation gives CASSFEGLGYQPQHF. The rearrangement uses TRBV7-8 and TRBJ1-5; D perhaps matches TRBD1 (5 bases). Between the trimmed V and J ends, which lost 3 bases and 5 bases, there was a span of 14 bases. The germline CDR1 and CDR2 sequences are SGHVS and FQNEAQ. This CDR3 spans 15 amino acids.

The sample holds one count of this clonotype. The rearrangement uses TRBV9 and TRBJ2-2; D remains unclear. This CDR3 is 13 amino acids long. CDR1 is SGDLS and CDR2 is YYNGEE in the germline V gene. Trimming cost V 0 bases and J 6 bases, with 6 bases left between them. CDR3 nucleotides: TGTGCCAGCAGCGTAGGGCGATCCGGGGAGCTGTTTTTT. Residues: CASSVGRSGELFF.

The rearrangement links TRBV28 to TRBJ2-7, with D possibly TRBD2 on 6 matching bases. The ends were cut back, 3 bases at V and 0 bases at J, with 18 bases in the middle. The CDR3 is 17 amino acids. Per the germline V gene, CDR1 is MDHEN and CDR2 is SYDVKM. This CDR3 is CASSLAWRGASSYEQYF. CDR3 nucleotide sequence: TGTGCCAGCAGTTTGGCGTGGAGGGGCGCCAGCTCCTACGAGCAGTACTTC.

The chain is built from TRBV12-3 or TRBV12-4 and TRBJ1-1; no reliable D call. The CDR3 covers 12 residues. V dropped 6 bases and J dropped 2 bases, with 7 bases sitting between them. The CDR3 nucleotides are TGTGCCAGCAGCTCCAGTAACACTGAAGCTTTCTTT. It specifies CASSSSNTEAFF.

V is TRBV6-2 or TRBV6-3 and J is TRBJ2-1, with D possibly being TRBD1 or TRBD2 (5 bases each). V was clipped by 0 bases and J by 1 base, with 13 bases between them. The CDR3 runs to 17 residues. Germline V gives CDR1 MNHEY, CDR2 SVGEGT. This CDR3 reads CASSYSTGLQSYNEQFF. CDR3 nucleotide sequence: TGTGCCAGCAGTTACTCCACGGGGCTTCAGTCCTACAATGAGCAGTTCTTC.

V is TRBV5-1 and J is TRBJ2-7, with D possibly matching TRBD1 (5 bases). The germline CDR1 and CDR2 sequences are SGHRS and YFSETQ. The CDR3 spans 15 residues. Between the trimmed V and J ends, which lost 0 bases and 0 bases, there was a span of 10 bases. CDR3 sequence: CASSLATDTSYEQYF. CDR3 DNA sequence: TGCGCCAGCAGCTTGGCCACGGACACCTCCTACGAGCAGTACTTC.

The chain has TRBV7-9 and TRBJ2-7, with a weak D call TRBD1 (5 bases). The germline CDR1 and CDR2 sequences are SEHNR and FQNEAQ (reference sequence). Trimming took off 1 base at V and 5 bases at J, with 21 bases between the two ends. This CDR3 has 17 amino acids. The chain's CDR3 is CASSLGSRVPHLDEQYF. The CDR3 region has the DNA TGTGCCAGCAGCTTAGGAAGCAGGGTACCCCACTTGGACGAGCAGTACTTC.

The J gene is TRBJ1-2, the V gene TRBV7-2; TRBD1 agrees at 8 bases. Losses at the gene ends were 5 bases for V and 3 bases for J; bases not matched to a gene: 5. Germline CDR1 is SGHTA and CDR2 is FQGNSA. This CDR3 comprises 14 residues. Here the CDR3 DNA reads TGTGCCAGCAGCCCGATGACAGGGGACTATGGCTACACCTTC. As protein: CASSPMTGDYGYTF.

The CDR3 here is CTSSPSGGPHNEQFF. The DNA for the CDR3 is TGCACCAGCAGCCCCAGCGGGGGGCCCCACAATGAGCAGTTCTTC. The genes are TRBV1 and TRBJ2-1; the DNA was not compared with TRBD2, the D call given in the table. TRBV1 is noted as a pseudogene. The CDR3 loop spans 15 amino acids.

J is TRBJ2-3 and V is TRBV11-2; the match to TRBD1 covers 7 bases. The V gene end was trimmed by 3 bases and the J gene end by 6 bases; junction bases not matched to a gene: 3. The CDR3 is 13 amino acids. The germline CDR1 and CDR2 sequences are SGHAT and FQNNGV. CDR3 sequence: CASSLDRHDTQYF. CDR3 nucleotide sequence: TGTGCCAGCAGCTTGGACAGGCATGATACGCAGTATTTT.

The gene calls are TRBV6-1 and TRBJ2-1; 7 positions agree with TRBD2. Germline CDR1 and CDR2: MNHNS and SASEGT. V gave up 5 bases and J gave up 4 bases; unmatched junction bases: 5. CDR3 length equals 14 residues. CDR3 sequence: CASSQREGYNEQFF. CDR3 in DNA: TGTGCCAGCAGTCAGCGGGAAGGGTACAATGAGCAGTTCTTC.